Reported below is one T cell receptor (beta chain). TCRdb's table, derived via immunoSEQ multiplex PCR, lists solely in-frame clones and lacks some. The data hold roughly 120,000 clones, with roughly 93% observed a single time. The sample is drawn from a study of cytomegalovirus exposure and HLA in healthy donors. These donors were members of the approximately 120-subject validation cohort, a group separate from the roughly 670-subject first cohort. The sequenced material came from PBMCs. The TCR comes from a young woman in good health and CMV-seronegative.

CDR3 protein: CASGTGRADTQYF. The CDR3 nucleotides are TGTGCCAGCGGGACAGGGCGTGCAGATACGCAGTATTTT. V usage is TRBV2 and J usage is TRBJ2-3; 9 bases align to TRBD1. The trim removed 8 bases at V and 4 bases at J, leaving 4 bases unmatched. CDR1 is SNHLY, CDR2 FYNNEI, per germline. The CDR3 consists of 13 residues.